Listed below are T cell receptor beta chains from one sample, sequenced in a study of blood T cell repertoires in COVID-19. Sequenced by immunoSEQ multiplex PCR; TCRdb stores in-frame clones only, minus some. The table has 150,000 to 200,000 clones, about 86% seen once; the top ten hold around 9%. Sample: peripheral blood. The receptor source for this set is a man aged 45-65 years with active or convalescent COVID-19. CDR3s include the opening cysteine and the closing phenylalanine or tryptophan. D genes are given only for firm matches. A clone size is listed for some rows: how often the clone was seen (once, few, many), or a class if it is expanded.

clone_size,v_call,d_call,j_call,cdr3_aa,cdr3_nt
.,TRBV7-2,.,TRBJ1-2,CASSLLGAGGYTF,TGTGCCAGCAGCTTACTGGGGGCTGGAGGCTACACCTTC
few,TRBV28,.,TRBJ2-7,CASSLGRQVEGEQYF,TGTGCCAGCAGTTTGGGGAGACAGGTTGAGGGCGAGCAGTACTTC
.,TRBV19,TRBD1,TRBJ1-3,CASRTTGGSSGNTIYF,TGTGCCAGTAGAACGACAGGGGGGTCTTCTGGAAACACCATATATTTT
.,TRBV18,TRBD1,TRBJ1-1,CASSPSGQGGPNTEAFF,TGTGCCAGCTCACCAAGCGGACAGGGGGGCCCAAACACTGAAGCTTTCTTT
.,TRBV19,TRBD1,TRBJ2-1,CASSLTGGRNNEQFF,TGTGCCAGTAGTCTTACAGGGGGCAGAAACAATGAGCAGTTCTTC
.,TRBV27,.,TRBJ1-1,CASSFLQGNEAFF,TGTGCCAGCAGTTTCTTACAGGGTAATGAAGCTTTCTTT
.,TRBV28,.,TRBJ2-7,CASSLDRSSYEQYF,TGTGCCAGCAGTTTAGACAGGAGCTCCTACGAGCAGTACTTC
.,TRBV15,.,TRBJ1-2,CATSTYAGETVYF,TGTGCCACCAGCACCTATGCTGGAGAGACAGTTTACTTC
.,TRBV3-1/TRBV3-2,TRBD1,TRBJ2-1,CASSPGTGNYNEQFF,TGTGCCAGCAGCCCGGGGACAGGGAACTACAATGAGCAGTTCTTC
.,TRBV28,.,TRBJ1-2,CASSLSGGYGYTF,TGTGCCAGCAGTTTATCGGGGGGCTATGGCTACACCTTC
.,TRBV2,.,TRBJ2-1,CASNGLLISYNEQFF,TGTGCCAGCAATGGACTACTGATCTCCTACAATGAGCAGTTCTTC